The following is a T cell receptor (beta chain) sequence with its context. The data stem from a study of shared clonotypes between healthy human individuals. CDR1 and CDR2 from the germline V gene are LGHNA and YNFKEQ. The V end was cut by 6 bases, the J end by 4 bases, with 10 bases between. The length of the CDR3 is 13 residues. Clones were sequenced by immunoSEQ multiplex PCR, and TCRdb holds only the in-frame ones, with some missing. Counted here are approximately 100,000 clones, approximately 70% occurring once; the ten biggest clones make up more than 20%. This TCR derives from a woman aged 25 to 39 in good health. V and J are TRBV4-2 and TRBJ2-1; D ambiguous. The specimen sequenced was memory CD8+ T cells sorted from blood. Subset denoted: CD45RO+ cells pooled with CCR7-negative TemRA cells. Here the CDR3 reads CASRGTGYNEQFF. The CDR3 bases are TGTGCCAGCAGAGGAACTGGTTACAATGAGCAGTTCTTC.